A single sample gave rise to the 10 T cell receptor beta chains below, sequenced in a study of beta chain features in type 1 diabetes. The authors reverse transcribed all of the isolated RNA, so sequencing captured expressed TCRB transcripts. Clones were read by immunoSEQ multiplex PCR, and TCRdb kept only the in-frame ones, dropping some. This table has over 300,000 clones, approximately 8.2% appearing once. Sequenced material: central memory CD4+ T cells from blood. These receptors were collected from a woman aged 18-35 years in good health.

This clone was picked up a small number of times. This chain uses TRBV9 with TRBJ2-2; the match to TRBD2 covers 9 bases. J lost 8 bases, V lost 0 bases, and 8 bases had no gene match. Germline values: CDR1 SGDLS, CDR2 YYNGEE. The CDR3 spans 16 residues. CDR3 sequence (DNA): TGTGCCAGCAGCGTAGGGGCGGGAGGGCCGTCGGGGGAGCTGTTTTTT. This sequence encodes CASSVGAGGPSGELFF. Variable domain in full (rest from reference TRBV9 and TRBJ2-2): DSGVTQTPKHLITATGQRVTLRCSPRSGDLSVYWYQQSLDQGLQFLIQYYNGEERAKGNILERFSAQQFPDLHSELNLSSLELGDSALYFCASSVGAGGPSGELFFGEGSRLTVL.

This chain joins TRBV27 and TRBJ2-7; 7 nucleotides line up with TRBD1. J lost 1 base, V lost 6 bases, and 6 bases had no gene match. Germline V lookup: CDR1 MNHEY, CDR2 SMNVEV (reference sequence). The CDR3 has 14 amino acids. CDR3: CASRAWDSSYEQYF. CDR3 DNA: TGTGCCAGCAGGGCCTGGGACAGTTCCTACGAGCAGTACTTC.

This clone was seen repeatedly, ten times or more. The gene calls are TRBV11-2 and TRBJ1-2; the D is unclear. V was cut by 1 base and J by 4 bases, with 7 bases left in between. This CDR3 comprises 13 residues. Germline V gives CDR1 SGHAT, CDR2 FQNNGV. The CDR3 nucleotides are TGTGCCAGCAGCTTAGGCTCTACCTATGGCTACACCTTC. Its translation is CASSLGSTYGYTF.

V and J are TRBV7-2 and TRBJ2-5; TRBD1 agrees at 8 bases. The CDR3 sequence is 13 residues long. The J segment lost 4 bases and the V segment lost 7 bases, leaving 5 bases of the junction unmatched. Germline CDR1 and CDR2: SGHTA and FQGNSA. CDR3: CASKYTGGETQYF. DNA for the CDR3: TGTGCCAGCAAGTACACAGGGGGAGAGACCCAGTACTTC.

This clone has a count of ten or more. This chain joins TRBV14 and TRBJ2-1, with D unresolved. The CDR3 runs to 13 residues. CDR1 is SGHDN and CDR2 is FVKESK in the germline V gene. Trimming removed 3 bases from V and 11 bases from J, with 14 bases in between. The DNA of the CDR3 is TGTGCCAGCAGCCATACACCCCCAGAGAAGCAGTTCTTC. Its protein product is CASSHTPPEKQFF.

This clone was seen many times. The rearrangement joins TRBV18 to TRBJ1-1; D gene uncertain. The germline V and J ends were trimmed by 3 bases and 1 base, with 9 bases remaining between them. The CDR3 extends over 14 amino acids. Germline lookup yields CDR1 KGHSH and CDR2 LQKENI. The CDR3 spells CASSPGYSNTEAFF. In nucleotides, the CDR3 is TGTGCCAGCTCACCCGGGTATTCGAACACTGAAGCTTTCTTT.

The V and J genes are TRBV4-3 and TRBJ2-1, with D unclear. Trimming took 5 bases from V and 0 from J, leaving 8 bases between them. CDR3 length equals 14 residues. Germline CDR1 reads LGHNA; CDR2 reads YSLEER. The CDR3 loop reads CASSIGSSYNEQFF. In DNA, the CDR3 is TGCGCCAGCAGCATCGGAAGCTCCTACAATGAGCAGTTCTTC.

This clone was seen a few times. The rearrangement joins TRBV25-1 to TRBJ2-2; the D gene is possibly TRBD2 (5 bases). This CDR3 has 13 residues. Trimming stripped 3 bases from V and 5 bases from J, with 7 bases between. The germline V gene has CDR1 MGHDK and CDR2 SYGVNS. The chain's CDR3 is CASSDGNTGELFF. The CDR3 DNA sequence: TGTGCCAGCAGTGACGGGAATACCGGGGAGCTGTTTTTT.

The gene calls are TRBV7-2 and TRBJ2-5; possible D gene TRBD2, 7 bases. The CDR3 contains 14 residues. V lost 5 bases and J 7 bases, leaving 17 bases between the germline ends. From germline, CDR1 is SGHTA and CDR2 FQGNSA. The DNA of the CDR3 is TGTGCCAGCAGCCAGGGGCGGGAGTTGGGGACCCAGTACTTC. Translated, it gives CASSQGRELGTQYF.

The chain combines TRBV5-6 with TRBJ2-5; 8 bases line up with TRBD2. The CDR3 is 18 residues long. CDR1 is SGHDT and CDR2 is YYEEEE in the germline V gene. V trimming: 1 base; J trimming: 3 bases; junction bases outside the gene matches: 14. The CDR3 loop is CASSLFMLLIAGKETQYF. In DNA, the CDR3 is TGTGCCAGCAGCTTGTTTATGCTGTTAATAGCGGGAAAAGAGACCCAGTACTTC.